This entry describes one TCR beta chain. The antigen is not known. The data derive from a study of radiation and T cells in renal cell carcinoma. Germline V gives CDR1 SGHRS, CDR2 YFSETQ. This CDR3 is 14 amino acids long. V lost 4 bases and J 9 bases, leaving 17 bases between the germline ends. Specified time point: blood 2 weeks post-SBRT. Treatment here: 15 Gy SBRT to primary tumor, nephrectomy 4 weeks later. Radiation-treated patients gave blood at baseline, week 2 and week 4. The patient's renal cell carcinoma had clear cell pathology. General study results and limits: In blood, top tumor clones expanded by 2 weeks, shrinking by 4. Without pretreatment biopsies, baseline tumor clonotype presence was undetermined.

Assay used: immunoSEQ multiplex PCR; TCRdb lists only in-frame clones, some missing. The sample contains 150,000 to 180,000 clones, about nine tenths of which appear only once. The sequence derives from a woman aged 45 to 65 with renal cell carcinoma. This specimen was blood, taken from a patient whose treatment included radiotherapy and nephrectomy. This chain joins TRBV5-1 and TRBJ2-1; TRBD1 might be the D (5 bases). The CDR3 DNA is TGCGCCAGCAGCCAAACTCCAGGGAATAGTGAGCAGTTCTTC. Amino acid sequence: CASSQTPGNSEQFF.